This TCR beta chain was sequenced in a study of cytomegalovirus exposure and HLA in healthy donors. Whole-study findings and limits: CMV antigen specificity of three CMV-associated chains was confirmed in vitro.

A note on this clone: Its antigen remains unidentified.

Measured with immunoSEQ multiplex PCR; TCRdb has only the in-frame clones, and not every one. Seen here are about 89,000 clones, less than 90% observed once, and the top ten hold 9% to 14%. Germline trimming cut 2 bases from V and 2 bases from J; bases unmatched to any gene: 6. Germline CDR1 reads SGHNT; CDR2 reads YYREEE (reference sequence). CDR3 length: 16 residues. The receptor's source is a woman under 30 in good health and CMV-seropositive. The rearrangement joins TRBV5-4 to TRBJ2-1; 8 bases map to TRBD2. The material sequenced was PBMCs. The CDR3 coding sequence is TGTGCCAGCAGCTTCCCCAGCGGGGGAACCTACAATGAGCAGTTCTTC. Amino acid sequence: CASSFPSGGTYNEQFF.